This TCR beta chain was profiled in a study of cytomegalovirus exposure and HLA in healthy donors. CDR3 length equals 12 residues. Germline lookup yields CDR1 MNHEY and CDR2 SMNVEV (reference sequence). Trimming stripped 2 bases from V and 9 bases from J, with 8 bases between. The PCR employed 60 Vbeta primers together with 13 Jbeta primers. Repertoires were generated with immunoSEQ multiplex PCR, while TCRdb's copy carries only in-frame clones and drops some. The sample includes approximately 81,000 clones, 70% to 80% seen only once; the top ten take approximately 3%. The clonotype originates from a man over 45 in good health and CMV-seropositive. Material for sequencing was PBMCs. This chain joins TRBV27 and TRBJ2-1; a possible D gene is TRBD2 (5 bases). The CDR3 nucleotides read TGTGCCAGCAGTTTAGGACTCGGTGAGCAGTTCTTC. Translation gives CASSLGLGEQFF.